This T cell receptor (beta chain) originates from a study of T-cell reconstitution after alpha-beta-depleted transplantation in children. General observations from the study: The authors attributed T-cell counts and diversity one year after transplant mostly to newly produced T cells.

Trimming removed 3 bases at V and 3 bases at J, with 12 bases between. Germline V gives CDR1 LNHDA, CDR2 SQIVND (reference sequence). The CDR3 spans 14 residues. Note on this clonotype: Its antigen remains unidentified.

Unique molecular identifiers were used in preparing the TCRbeta library. TCRdb reanalysed the PCR reads using MiXCR and keeps one entry per CDR3 protein. The profile covers 700,000 or so distinct CDR3 sequences, with around 13% appearing a single time and roughly 0.84% taken by the ten largest. This receptor was taken from a girl under 10 years old with congenital amegakaryocytic thrombocytopenia, due to receive a stem cell transplant. The input for sequencing was PBMCs, taken before TCRalphabeta/CD19-depleted stem cell transplant. This chain links TRBV19 with TRBJ2-7; a possible D gene is TRBD2 (6 bases). The CDR3 spells CASSMGGMGYEQYF. CDR3 nucleotide sequence: TGTGCCAGTAGTATGGGCGGGATGGGCTACGAGCAGTACTTC.